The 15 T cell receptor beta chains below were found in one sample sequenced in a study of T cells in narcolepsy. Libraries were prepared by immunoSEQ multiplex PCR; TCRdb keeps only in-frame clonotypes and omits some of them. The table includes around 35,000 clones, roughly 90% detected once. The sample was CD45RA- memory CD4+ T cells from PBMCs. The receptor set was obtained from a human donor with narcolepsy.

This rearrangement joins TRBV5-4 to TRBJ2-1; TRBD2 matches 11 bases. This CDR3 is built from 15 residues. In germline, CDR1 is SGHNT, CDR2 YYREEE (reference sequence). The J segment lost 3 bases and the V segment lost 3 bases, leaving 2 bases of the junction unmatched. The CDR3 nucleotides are TGTGCCAGCAGCTCGGGGACTAGCGGCTACAATGAGCAGTTCTTC. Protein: CASSSGTSGYNEQFF. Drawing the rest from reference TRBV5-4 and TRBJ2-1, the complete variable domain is ETGVTQSPTHLIKTRGQQVTLRCSSQSGHNTVSWYQQALGQGPQFIFQYYREEENGRGNFPPRFSGLQFPNYSSELNVNALELDDSALYLCASSSGTSGYNEQFFGPGTRLTVL.

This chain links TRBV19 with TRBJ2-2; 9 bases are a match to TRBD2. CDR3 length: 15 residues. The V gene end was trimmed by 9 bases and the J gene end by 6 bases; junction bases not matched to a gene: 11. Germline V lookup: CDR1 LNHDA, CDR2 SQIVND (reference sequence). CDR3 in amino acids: CASKDLAGAAGELFF. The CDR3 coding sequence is TGTGCCAGCAAGGACTTAGCGGGAGCGGCCGGGGAGCTGTTTTTT.

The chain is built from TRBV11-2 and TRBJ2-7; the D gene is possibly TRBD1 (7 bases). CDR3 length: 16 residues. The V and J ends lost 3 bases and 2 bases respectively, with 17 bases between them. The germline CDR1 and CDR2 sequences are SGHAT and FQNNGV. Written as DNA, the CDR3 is TGTGCCAGCAGCTTGGGGGGACAGCGTACAACCTACGAGCAGTACTTC. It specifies CASSLGGQRTTYEQYF.

Here the CDR3 reads CASSSGYEKLFF. DNA of the CDR3: TGTGCCAGCTCTTCGGGGTACGAAAAACTGTTTTTT. The chain links TRBV27 to TRBJ1-4; no clear D gene. Trimming cost V 8 bases and J 8 bases, with 12 bases left between them. Germline V gene sequence: CDR1 MNHEY, CDR2 SMNVEV (reference sequence). The CDR3 contains 12 residues.

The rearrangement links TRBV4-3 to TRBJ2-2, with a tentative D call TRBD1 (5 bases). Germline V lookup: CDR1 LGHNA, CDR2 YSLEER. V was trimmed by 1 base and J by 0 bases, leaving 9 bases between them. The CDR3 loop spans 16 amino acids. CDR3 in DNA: TGCGCCAGCAGCCAAGCCTCGACAGCGAACACCGGGGAGCTGTTTTTT. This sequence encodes CASSQASTANTGELFF.

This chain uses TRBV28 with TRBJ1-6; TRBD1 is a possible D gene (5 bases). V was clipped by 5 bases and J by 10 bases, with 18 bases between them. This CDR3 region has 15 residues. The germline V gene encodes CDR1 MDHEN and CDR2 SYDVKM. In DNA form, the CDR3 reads TGTGCCAGCAGTGACAGACAGCTTTTCGGATCACCCCTCCACTTT. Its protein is CASSDRQLFGSPLHF.

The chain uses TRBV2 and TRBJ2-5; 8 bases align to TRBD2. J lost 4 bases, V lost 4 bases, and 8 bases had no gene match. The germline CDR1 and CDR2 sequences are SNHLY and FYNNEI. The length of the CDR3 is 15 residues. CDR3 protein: CASSASGGWGETQYF. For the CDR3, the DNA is TGTGCCAGCAGTGCAAGCGGGGGTTGGGGAGAGACCCAGTACTTC.

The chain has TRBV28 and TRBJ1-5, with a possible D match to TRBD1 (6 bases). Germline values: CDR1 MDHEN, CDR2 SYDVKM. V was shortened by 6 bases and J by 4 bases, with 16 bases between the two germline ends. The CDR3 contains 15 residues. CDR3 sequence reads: CASSRYRDKNQPQHF. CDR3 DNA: TGTGCCAGCAGCAGATACAGGGACAAGAATCAGCCCCAGCATTTT.

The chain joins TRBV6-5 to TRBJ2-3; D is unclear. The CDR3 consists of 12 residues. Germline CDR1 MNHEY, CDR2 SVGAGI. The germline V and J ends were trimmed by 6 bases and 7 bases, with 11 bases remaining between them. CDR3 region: CASSRPENTQYF. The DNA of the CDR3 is TGTGCCAGCAGCCGACCGGAGAATACGCAGTATTTT.

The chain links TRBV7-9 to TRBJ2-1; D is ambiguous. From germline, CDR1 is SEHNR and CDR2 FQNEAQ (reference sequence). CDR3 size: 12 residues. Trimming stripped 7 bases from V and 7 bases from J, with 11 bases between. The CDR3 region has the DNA TGTGCCAGCACCACCGTGGCGAATGAGCAGTTCTTC. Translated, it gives CASTTVANEQFF.

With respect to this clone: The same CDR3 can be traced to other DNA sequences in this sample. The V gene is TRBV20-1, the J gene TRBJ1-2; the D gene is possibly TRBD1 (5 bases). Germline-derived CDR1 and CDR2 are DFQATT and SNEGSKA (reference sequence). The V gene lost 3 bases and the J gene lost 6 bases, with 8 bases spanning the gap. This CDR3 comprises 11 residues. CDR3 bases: TGCAGTGCTAGTCTGGGGGATGGCTACACCTTC. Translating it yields CSASLGDGYTF.

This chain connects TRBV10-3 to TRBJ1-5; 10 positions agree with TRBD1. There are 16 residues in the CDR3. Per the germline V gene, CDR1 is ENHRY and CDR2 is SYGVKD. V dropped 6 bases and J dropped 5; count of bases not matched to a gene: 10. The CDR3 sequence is CAISDRDRGLDQPQHF. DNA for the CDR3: TGTGCCATCAGCGATCGAGACAGGGGGCTGGATCAGCCCCAGCATTTT.

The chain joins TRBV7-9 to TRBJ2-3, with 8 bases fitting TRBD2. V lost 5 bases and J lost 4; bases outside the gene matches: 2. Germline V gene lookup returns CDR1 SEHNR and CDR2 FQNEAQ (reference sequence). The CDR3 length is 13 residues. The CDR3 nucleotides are TGTGCCAGCAGCCAGACTAGCGCAGATACGCAGTATTTT. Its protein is CASSQTSADTQYF.

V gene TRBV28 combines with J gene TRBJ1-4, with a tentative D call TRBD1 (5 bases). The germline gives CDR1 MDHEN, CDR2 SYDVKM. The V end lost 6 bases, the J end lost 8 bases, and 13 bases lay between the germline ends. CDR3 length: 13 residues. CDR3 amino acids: CASRAGLREKLFF. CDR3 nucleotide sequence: TGTGCCAGCAGAGCAGGGTTGCGGGAAAAACTGTTTTTT. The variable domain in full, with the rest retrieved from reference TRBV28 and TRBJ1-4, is DVKVTQSSRYLVKRTGEKVFLECVQDMDHENMFWYRQDPGLGLRLIYFSYDVKMKEKGDIPEGYSVSREKKERFSLILESASTNQTSMYLCASRAGLREKLFFGSGTQLSVL.

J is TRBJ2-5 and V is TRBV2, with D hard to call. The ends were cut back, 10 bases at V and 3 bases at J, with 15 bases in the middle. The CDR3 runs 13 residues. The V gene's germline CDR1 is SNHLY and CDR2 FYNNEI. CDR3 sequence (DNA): TGTGCCACCAGCCGTGGTTGGAAAGAGACCCAGTACTTC. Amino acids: CATSRGWKETQYF.